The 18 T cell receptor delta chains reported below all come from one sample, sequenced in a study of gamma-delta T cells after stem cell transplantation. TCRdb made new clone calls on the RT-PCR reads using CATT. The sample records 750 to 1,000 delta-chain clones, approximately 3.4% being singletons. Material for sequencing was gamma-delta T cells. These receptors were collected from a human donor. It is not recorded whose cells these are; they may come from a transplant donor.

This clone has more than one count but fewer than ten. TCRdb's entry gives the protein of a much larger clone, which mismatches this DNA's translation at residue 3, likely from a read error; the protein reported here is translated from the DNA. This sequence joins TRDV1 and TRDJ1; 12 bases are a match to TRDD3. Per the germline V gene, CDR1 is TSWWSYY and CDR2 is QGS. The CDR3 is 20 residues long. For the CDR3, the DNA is TGTGCTCCTGGGGAAACAATGGGGGAGTACTGGGGGATACTTTCCGATAAACTCATCTTT. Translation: CAPGETMGEYWGILSDKLIF.

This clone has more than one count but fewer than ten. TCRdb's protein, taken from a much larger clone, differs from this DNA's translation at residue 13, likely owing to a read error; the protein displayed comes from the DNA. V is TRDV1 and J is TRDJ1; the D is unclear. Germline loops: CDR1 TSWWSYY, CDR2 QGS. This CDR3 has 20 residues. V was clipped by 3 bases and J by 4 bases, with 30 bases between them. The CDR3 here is CALGDPLSTHSPEVGDKLIF. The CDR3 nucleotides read TGTGCTCTTGGGGATCCTCTATCTACGCATTCCCCAGAGGTGGGCGATAAACTCATCTTT.

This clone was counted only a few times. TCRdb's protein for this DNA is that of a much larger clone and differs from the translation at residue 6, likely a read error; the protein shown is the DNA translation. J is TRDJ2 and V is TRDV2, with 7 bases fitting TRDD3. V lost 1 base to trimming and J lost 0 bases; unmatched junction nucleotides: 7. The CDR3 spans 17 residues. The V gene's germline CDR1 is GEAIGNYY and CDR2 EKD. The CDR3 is CACDTALGTSLTAQLFF. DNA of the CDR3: TGTGCCTGTGACACGGCACTGGGGACGTCTTTGACAGCACAACTCTTCTTT.

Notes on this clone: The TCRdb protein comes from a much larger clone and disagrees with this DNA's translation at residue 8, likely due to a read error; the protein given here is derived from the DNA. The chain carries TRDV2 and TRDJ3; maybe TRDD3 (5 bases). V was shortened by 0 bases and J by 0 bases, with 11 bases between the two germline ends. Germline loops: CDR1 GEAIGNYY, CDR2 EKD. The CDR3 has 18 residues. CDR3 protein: CACDTIGVVSWDTRQMFF. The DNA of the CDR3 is TGTGCCTGTGACACCATTGGGGTCGTCTCCTGGGACACCCGACAGATGTTTTTC.

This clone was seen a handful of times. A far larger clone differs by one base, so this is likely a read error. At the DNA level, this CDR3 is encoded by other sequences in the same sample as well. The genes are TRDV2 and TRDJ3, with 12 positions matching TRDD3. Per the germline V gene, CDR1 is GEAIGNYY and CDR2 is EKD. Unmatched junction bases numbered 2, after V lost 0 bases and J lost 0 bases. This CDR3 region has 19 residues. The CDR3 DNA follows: TGTGCCTGTGACACCGCTGGGGGATACGCCTCCTGGGACACCCGACAGATGTTTTTC. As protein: CACDTAGGYASWDTRQMFF.

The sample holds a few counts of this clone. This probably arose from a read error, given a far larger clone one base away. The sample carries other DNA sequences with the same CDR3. The CDR3 DNA reads TGTGCCTGCGACACCCTACTGGGGGATACCGATAAACTCATCTTT. It yields the protein CACDTLLGDTDKLIF. The V and J genes are TRDV2 and TRDJ1; 10 bases match TRDD3. Per germline, CDR1 GEAIGNYY and CDR2 EKD. This CDR3 contains 15 residues.

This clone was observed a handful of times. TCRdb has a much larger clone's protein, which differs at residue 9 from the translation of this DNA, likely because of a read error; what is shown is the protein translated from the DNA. CDR3 nucleotides: TGTGCTCTTGGGGAACTTTCCCATGTCCTTCCTATATGGGGGATAGTCTTTATAGGCGATAAACTCATCTTT. Its translation: CALGELSHVLPIWGIVFIGDKLIF. The gene calls are TRDV1 and TRDJ1; D perhaps matches TRDD3 (9 bases). Germline loops: CDR1 TSWWSYY, CDR2 QGS. Trimming removed 0 bases from V and 4 bases from J, with 39 bases in between. This CDR3 comprises 24 residues.

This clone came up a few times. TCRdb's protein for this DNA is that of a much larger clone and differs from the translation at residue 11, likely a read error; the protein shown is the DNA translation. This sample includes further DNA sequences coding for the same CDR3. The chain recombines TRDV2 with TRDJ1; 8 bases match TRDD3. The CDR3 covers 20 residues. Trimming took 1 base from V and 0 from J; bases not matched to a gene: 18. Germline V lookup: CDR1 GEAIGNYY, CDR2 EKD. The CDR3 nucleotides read TGTGCCTGTGACACGCTACGAGTACTGGGGGGCTCTAAAAACACCGATAAACTCATCTTT. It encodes CACDTLRVLGGSKNTDKLIF.

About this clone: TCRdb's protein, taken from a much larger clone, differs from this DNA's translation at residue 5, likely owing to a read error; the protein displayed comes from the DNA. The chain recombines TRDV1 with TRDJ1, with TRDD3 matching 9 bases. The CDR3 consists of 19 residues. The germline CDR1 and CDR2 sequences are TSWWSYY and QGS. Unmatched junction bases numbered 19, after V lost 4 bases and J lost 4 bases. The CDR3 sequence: CALGGPPGLYWGTGDKLIF. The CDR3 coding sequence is TGTGCTCTTGGGGGACCACCGGGACTGTACTGGGGGACTGGCGATAAACTCATCTTT.

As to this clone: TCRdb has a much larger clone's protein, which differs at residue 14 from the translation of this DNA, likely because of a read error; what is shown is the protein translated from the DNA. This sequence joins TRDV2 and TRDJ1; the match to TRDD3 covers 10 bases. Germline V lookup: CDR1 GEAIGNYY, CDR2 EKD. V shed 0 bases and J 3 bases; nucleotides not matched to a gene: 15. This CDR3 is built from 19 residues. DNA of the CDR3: TGTGCCTGTGACACCGTGGTGGGGGATACAGGGCCGTACGCCGATAAACTCATCTTT. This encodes CACDTVVGDTGPYADKLIF.

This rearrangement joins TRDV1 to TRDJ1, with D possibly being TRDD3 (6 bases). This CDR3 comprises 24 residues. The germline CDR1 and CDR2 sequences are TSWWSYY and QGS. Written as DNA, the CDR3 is TGTGCGATTGGGGAATCGCGGGTCCTAAGTCTTACGTTTGGCGACTGGGTGTACACCGATAAAATAATCTTT. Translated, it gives CAIGESRVLSLTFGDWVYTDKIIF.

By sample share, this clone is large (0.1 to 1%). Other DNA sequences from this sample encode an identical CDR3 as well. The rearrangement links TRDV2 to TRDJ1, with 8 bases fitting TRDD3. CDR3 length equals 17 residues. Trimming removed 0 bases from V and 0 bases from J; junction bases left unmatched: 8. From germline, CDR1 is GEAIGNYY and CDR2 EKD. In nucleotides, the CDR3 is TGTGCCTGTGACACCGTGGCTACTGGGGGTCACACCGATAAACTCATCTTT. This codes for CACDTVATGGHTDKLIF.

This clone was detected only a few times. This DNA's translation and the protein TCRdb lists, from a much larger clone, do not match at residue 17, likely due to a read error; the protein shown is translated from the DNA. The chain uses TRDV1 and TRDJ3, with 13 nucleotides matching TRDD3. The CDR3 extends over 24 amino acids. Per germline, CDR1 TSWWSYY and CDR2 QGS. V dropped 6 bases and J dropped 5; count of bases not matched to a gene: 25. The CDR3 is CALGLGRLSPTGGYDSRDTRQMFF. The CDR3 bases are TGTGCTCTTGGTTTGGGTCGGCTCTCCCCAACTGGGGGATACGATTCCCGGGACACCCGACAGATGTTTTTC.

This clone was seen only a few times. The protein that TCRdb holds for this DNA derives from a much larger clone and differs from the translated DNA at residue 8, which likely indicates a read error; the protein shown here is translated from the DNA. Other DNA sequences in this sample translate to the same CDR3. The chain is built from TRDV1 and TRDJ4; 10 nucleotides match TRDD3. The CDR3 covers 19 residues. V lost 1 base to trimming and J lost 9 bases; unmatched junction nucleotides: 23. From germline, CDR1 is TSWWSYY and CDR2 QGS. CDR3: CALGERFRWGIPVTGQLIF. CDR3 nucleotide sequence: TGTGCTCTTGGGGAACGGTTCCGGTGGGGGATACCAGTAACAGGGCAGTTGATCTTT.

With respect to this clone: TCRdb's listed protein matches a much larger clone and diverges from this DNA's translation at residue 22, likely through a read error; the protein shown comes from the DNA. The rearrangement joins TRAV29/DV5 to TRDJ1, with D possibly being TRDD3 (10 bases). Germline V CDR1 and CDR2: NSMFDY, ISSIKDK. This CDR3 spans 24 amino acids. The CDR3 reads CAASAKPSYVPGGYGSGYTDKPIF. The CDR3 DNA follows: TGTGCAGCAAGCGCGAAGCCTTCCTACGTCCCTGGGGGATATGGGTCGGGTTACACCGATAAACCCATCTTT.

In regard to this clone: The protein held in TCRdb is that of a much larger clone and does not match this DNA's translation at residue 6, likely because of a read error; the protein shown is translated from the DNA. The CDR3 sequence: CACDTAVGDTGPYTDKLIF. For the CDR3, the DNA is TGTGCCTGTGACACCGCGGTGGGGGATACAGGGCCGTACACCGATAAACTCATCTTT. The chain couples TRDV2 to TRDJ1, with 10 positions matching TRDD3. V trimming: 0 bases; J trimming: 0 bases; junction bases outside the gene matches: 12. Germline CDR1 and CDR2: GEAIGNYY and EKD. The CDR3 is made up of 19 amino acids.

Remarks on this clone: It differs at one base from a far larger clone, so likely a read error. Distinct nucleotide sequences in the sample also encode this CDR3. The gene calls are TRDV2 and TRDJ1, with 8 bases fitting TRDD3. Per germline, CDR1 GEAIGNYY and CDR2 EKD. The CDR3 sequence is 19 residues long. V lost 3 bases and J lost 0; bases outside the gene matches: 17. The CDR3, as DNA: TGTGCCTGTGACTCCCTGGGGGACATACATTTACCTTACACCGATAAACTCATCTTT. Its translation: CACDSLGDIHLPYTDKLIF.

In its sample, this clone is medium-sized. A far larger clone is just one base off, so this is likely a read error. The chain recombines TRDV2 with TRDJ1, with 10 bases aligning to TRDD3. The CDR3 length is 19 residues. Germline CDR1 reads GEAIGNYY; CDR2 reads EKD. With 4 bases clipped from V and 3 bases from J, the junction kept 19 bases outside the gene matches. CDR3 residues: CACETLGELGDRVADKLIF. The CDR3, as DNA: TGTGCCTGTGAGACCCTTGGGGAGCTGGGGGATAGGGTCGCCGATAAACTCATCTTT.